The present T cell receptor (beta chain) was sequenced within a study of blood T cells in healthy people across ages (dated by TCRdb to about 2015). Some background on the complete study: Template switching captured roughly one uniquely barcoded TCR beta cDNA molecule per two T cells in model experiments. Age-related changes in TCR beta repertoire diversity were measured in the study by deep sequencing normalized with unique cDNA molecular identifiers. Donors were grouped into four age groups: young (average approximately 15 years), middle-aged (around 39), aged (about 59) and long-lived (less than 85). To avoid experimental bias, donors of different ages were distributed randomly across sequencing lanes. Two additional independent replicas of 1 million unique cDNA reads from the same blood draw were analyzed for two donors (one aged 18 to 30 and one aged 80 or older). The paper's findings and limits, for the study overall: Estimates of total diversity from one million sequenced T cells were regarded as lower bounds and underestimates. A strong correlation was found between observed TCR beta diversity and the percentage of naive T cells measured by flow cytometry. Since profiling was done on bulk unsorted PBMCs, naive and antigen-experienced compartments could not be conclusively compared. Observed TCR beta diversity per million T cells fell roughly linearly with age, and a significant reduction was already apparent by age about 38. Compared with the aged group, the long-lived group had more naive CD4+ T cells, fewer expanded clones and increased TCR diversity, a pattern suggesting age selection. The CMV infection status of donors was not known, potentially confounding age-related changes in expanded clonotypes.

This clonotype was seen only a few times. Its antigen has not been determined. Base qualities are not provided; no much larger clone lies one nucleotide away. The library was built by means of 5' RACE. Sequencing was carried out with an Illumina HiSeq 2500. The second PCR ran for roughly 7 to 12 cycles and used a J-beta primer mix along with a sample-barcoded 5' primer. A template-switch 5' adaptor carrying 12 random nucleotides introduced a unique molecular identifier onto each TCR beta cDNA molecule. At least 2.5 million CDR3-containing paired-end reads were obtained from each sample. All of the RNA was converted into first-strand cDNA using the Mint cDNA synthesis kit, with a TRBC-specific oligonucleotide serving as the primer. All cDNA was treated with uracil-DNA glycosylase and then went through a first 18-cycle PCR with the universal primers M1SS and BC2_uni_R. Per the original workflow: Each sample was normalized by randomly selecting 1 million high-quality reads, each carrying a distinct molecular identifier. Instead of being binned into consensus sequences, reads that shared molecular identifiers were thrown out. MiTCR, run with a Q25 quality threshold and the strictest error-elimination algorithm, handled CDR3 identification, clonotype clustering and error correction. Lower-bound total TCR beta diversity was estimated with a nonparametric unseen species model using Euler transformation. The public reads were run again by TCRdb, first through fastp at Q25 and then through MiXCR, and only productive beta chains were kept. Records with the same CDR3 protein are collapsed into one entry carrying the most frequent genes and DNA. TCRdb, not the authors, supplied the V and J calls. The sample table lists more than 1.4 million distinct CDR3 sequences, around 39% of them with a count of one. The ten largest clones represent roughly 7.9% of the sample.

From cysteine to phenylalanine, the CDR3 is 16 amino acids long. The kept DNA is CDR3 alone, 48 bases in frame from the first base. Germline trimming: 0 bases from V, 4 bases from J; junction bases outside gene matches: 6. Taken from the germline V gene, the CDR1 and CDR2 loops are LGHNA and YNFKEQ. Systemically healthy Caucasian individuals from Russia, 39 in total and aged roughly 6 to 100 years, were included as donors. Roughly 10 milliliters of peripheral blood were collected from each donor into EDTA-treated Vacutainer tubes. PBMCs were isolated by Ficoll-Paque density-gradient centrifugation, with at least 6 million obtained per sample. Trizol reagent was used to extract total RNA from the PBMCs, yielding at least 6 micrograms per sample. Naive CD45RAhigh/CD27high T cell percentages were measured by flow cytometry on a PBMC aliquot from every donor.

This chain joins TRBV4-2 to TRBJ2-7, with 10 middle bases fitting TRBD2. Sample: blood. This receptor was obtained from a woman aged 18 to 35 in good health. This receptor carries the CDR3 CASSQDLAGARYEQYF. The base sequence is TGTGCCAGCAGCCAAGACCTAGCGGGAGCTCGGTACGAGCAGTACTTC.